Given below is one T cell receptor beta chain in context. What it binds is unknown. Sequencing used immunoSEQ multiplex PCR; TCRdb keeps in-frame clones, though not all of them. This table holds roughly 80,000 clones, roughly 85% found once. These data are taken from a study of T cell clones after liver transplantation. As for the study in general: In this trial, immunosuppression withdrawal was attempted within 2 years of liver transplant. TCRbeta sequencing after a pre-transplant mixed lymphocyte reaction identified graft-donor-reactive clones, later tracked in post-transplant blood. Overall study findings and caveats: A significant post-transplant drop in circulating graft-donor-reactive CD4 TCRbeta sequences occurred in most of the 8 subjects. These preliminary findings come from unstandardized post-transplant sampling times.

The germline V gene encodes CDR1 MDHEN and CDR2 SYDVKM. J gave up 2 bases and V 0 bases, and 12 bases lay outside the gene matches. This CDR3 comprises 19 residues. Material: CD4+ T cells from blood, obtained at the 22-month timepoint. The receptor's source is a human patient who received a liver transplant. Some T cells may have originated in the graft donor. The chain has TRBV28 and TRBJ2-3; 9 positions match TRBD1. The CDR3 sequence: CASSLWAGQGPDTTDTQYF. CDR3 bases: TGTGCCAGCAGTTTATGGGCCGGACAGGGGCCCGATACCACAGATACGCAGTATTTT.